These 27 T cell receptor beta chains originate from one sample sequenced in a study of molecular identifiers for immune sequencing clone quantification. MiXCR, run by TCRdb on the PCR reads, gives a single entry per CDR3 protein. Here the sample spans around 470,000 distinct CDR3 sequences, under 30% being singletons. The sequencing input was naive CD8+ T cells from blood, with Jurkat cell RNA spiked in. Subset given: FACS-sorted CD8+CD4-CCR7+CD45RA+ naive T cells. All receptors come from a human donor in good health. Some libraries in this study had Jurkat cell RNA spiked in.

The V and J genes are TRBV28 and TRBJ2-2; no clear D. Germline V gene data show CDR1 as MDHEN and CDR2 as SYDVKM. CDR3 length: 14 residues. Trimming left V 6 bases short and J 1 base short, with 9 bases between. The CDR3 loop is CASSPDQNTGELFF. CDR3 in DNA: TGTGCCAGCAGCCCCGATCAGAACACCGGGGAGCTGTTTTTT.

This chain joins TRBV7-9 and TRBJ2-7; 7 bases match TRBD1. V lost 5 bases to trimming and J lost 1 base; unmatched junction nucleotides: 8. CDR3 length: 15 residues. CDR1 and CDR2 from the germline V gene are SEHNR and FQNEAQ (reference sequence). This CDR3 is CASSPAGTVSYEQYF. CDR3 DNA: TGTGCCAGCAGCCCAGCCGGGACAGTTTCCTACGAGCAGTACTTC.

This clonotype was recorded many times. The V gene is TRBV4-1, the J gene TRBJ1-2; 9 positions agree with TRBD1. V trimming: 1 base; J trimming: 3 bases; junction bases outside the gene matches: 9. The germline CDR1 and CDR2 sequences are MGHRA and YSYEKL. The CDR3 totals 17 residues. The CDR3 spells CASSQVTGGSGHYGYTF. CDR3 in DNA: TGCGCCAGCAGCCAAGTGACAGGGGGTAGCGGTCACTATGGCTACACCTTC.

This clonotype was counted at least ten times. The rearrangement links TRBV7-9 to TRBJ1-1, with 7 nucleotides matching TRBD1. The J segment lost 7 bases and the V segment lost 1 base, leaving 3 bases of the junction unmatched. Germline V lookup: CDR1 SEHNR, CDR2 FQNEAQ (reference sequence). The CDR3 has 13 amino acids. This CDR3 reads CASSLDRGGEAFF. In DNA form, the CDR3 reads TGTGCCAGCAGCTTAGACAGGGGAGGTGAAGCTTTCTTT.

This clonotype has a count of ten or more. The rearrangement uses TRBV20-1 and TRBJ2-7, with a weak D call TRBD2 (6 bases). Trimming shortened V by 3 bases and J by 0 bases, and 15 bases separated the two germline ends. Germline lookup yields CDR1 DFQATT and CDR2 SNEGSKA (reference sequence). CDR3 length: 15 amino acids. CDR3 nucleotides: TGCAGTGCTAGGGGTACGGGGCGGGGCTCCTACGAGCAGTACTTC. Protein product: CSARGTGRGSYEQYF.

The V gene is TRBV10-2, the J gene TRBJ2-3; D gene unclear. The CDR3 totals 14 residues. CDR1 and CDR2 (germline): WSHSY, SAAADI. Trimming shortened V by 2 bases and J by 1 base, and 7 bases separated the two germline ends. The CDR3 DNA sequence: TGCGCCAGCAGTGAGGTGGTTGGCACAGATACGCAGTATTTT. Translated, it gives CASSEVVGTDTQYF.

This clonotype was found a few times. The J gene is TRBJ2-7, the V gene TRBV6-6; 7 positions agree with TRBD1. With 4 bases clipped from V and 6 bases from J, the junction kept 9 bases outside the gene matches. Germline values: CDR1 MNHNY, CDR2 SVGAGI (reference sequence). The CDR3 spans 14 residues. CDR3 amino acids: CASSLYRGVREQYF. The CDR3, as DNA: TGTGCCAGCAGTTTGTACAGGGGAGTCCGCGAGCAGTACTTC.

There are a few counts of this clonotype. The chain recombines TRBV6-1 with TRBJ2-7, with D tentatively TRBD1 (6 bases). The germline V gene has CDR1 MNHNS and CDR2 SASEGT. CDR3 size: 13 residues. Trimming cost V 6 bases and J 2 bases, with 11 bases left between them. CDR3 protein: CASSHRETYEQYF. CDR3 DNA: TGTGCCAGCAGCCACAGGGAAACCTACGAGCAGTACTTC.

The chain recombines TRBV4-3 with TRBJ1-1; D may be TRBD1 (6 bases). Germline CDR1 and CDR2: LGHNA and YSLEER. V was shortened by 2 bases and J by 7 bases, with 17 bases between the two germline ends. This CDR3 contains 15 residues. The CDR3: CASSQLTGSLFEAFF. CDR3 nucleotides: TGCGCCAGCAGCCAACTTACAGGGAGCTTATTTGAAGCTTTCTTT.

This clonotype has at least ten counts. CDR3 sequence (DNA): TGTGCCAGCAGCCAAGTGAGTAGGGCCGAGCAGTACTTC. Translated: CASSQVSRAEQYF. J is TRBJ2-7 and V is TRBV14; D is unclear. CDR3 length: 13 residues. V was pared by 1 base and J by 6 bases, with 10 bases between. Germline V gene sequence: CDR1 SGHDN, CDR2 FVKESK.

As concerns this clonotype: At one boundary the junction diverges from the germline segment, which might be a read error. This rearrangement joins TRBV6-5 to TRBJ2-3, with TRBD2 matching over 16 bases. In germline, CDR1 is MNHEY, CDR2 SVGAGI. The CDR3 loop spans 21 amino acids. The CDR3 spells CAGSYSIGGLAGGPLTDTQYF. The CDR3 DNA follows: TGTGCCGGCAGTTACTCGATAGGGGGACTAGCGGGAGGGCCCCTCACAGATACGCAGTATTTT.

This clonotype has more than one count but fewer than ten. CDR3 sequence: CASSPLAGGGNTQYF. The CDR3 DNA reads TGTGCCAGCAGCCCCCTTGCCGGGGGGGGAAATACGCAGTATTTT. This chain connects TRBV5-6 to TRBJ2-3; 8 nucleotides line up with TRBD2. This CDR3 has 15 residues. V lost 4 bases and J lost 7; bases outside the gene matches: 11. The V gene's germline CDR1 is SGHDT and CDR2 YYEEEE.

This clonotype was recorded at least ten times. The DNA of the CDR3 is TGCGCCAGCAGCCCGCTGACTTCGGAGCAGTTCTTC. Its protein is CASSPLTSEQFF. This chain uses TRBV4-1 with TRBJ2-1; no firm D call. Germline V CDR1 and CDR2: MGHRA, YSYEKL. CDR3 size: 12 residues. The V gene lost 4 bases and the J gene lost 10 bases, with 11 bases spanning the gap.

This clonotype was seen ten or more times. The rearrangement links TRBV7-6 to TRBJ2-3; 7 nucleotides align to TRBD1. The germline V gene encodes CDR1 SGHVS and CDR2 FNYEAQ. J was trimmed by 1 base and V by 6 bases; bases with no gene match: 1. This CDR3 contains 13 residues. The DNA of the CDR3 is TGTGCCAGCAGTACAGGGGGCACAGATACGCAGTATTTT. It yields the protein CASSTGGTDTQYF.

At least ten counts were recorded for this clonotype. V gene TRBV6-2 or TRBV6-3 combines with J gene TRBJ2-3, with 10 positions matching TRBD2. CDR3 length equals 16 residues. V trimming: 2 bases; J trimming: 3 bases; junction bases outside the gene matches: 5. Germline V gene data show CDR1 as MNHEY and CDR2 as SVGEGT. The CDR3 sequence: CASSYPGTSVTDTQYF. The CDR3 bases are TGTGCCAGCAGTTACCCGGGGACTAGCGTGACAGATACGCAGTATTTT.

The chain joins TRBV6-5 to TRBJ2-5; a possible D gene is TRBD2 (5 bases). The CDR3 extends over 16 amino acids. Germline CDR1 reads MNHEY; CDR2 reads SVGAGI. With 6 bases removed from V and 3 bases from J, the gap between germline ends came to 20 bases. The CDR3 DNA reads TGTGCCAGCAGCCACGGGGTTCGCCGGGCCGAAGAGACCCAGTACTTC. Translation gives CASSHGVRRAEETQYF.

This clonotype was observed a handful of times. The chain has TRBV27 and TRBJ2-7; 10 nucleotides match TRBD2. Trimming at V came to 1 base and at J to 4 bases, leaving 4 bases not matched to a gene. The CDR3 covers 15 residues. Per germline, CDR1 MNHEY and CDR2 SMNVEV (reference sequence). CDR3: CASSLLAGGLYEQYF. The DNA for the CDR3 is TGTGCCAGCAGTTTATTAGCGGGGGGCCTTTACGAGCAGTACTTC.

About this clonotype itself: A much larger clonotype is one base distant, so this may be a read error. This chain joins TRBV7-2 and TRBJ1-1; maybe TRBD1 (5 bases). CDR3 length: 16 amino acids. The V gene's germline CDR1 is SGHTA and CDR2 FQGNSA. In DNA form, the CDR3 reads TGTGCCAGCAGCTACGAAGGGCCGGGGGTAGGGACTGAAGCTCTCTTT. It translates to CASSYEGPGVGTEALF. The variable domain in full, completed from reference TRBV7-2 and TRBJ1-1, reads GAGVSQSPSNKVTEKGKDVELRCDPISGHTALYWYRQSLGQGLEFLIYFQGNSAPDKSGLPSDRFSAERTGGSVSTLTIQRTQQEDSAVYLCASSYEGPGVGTEALFGQGTRLTVV.

This rearrangement joins TRBV7-2 to TRBJ2-1; D remains ambiguous. CDR1 and CDR2 (germline): SGHTA, FQGNSA. Trimming left V 1 base short and J 10 bases short, with 5 bases between. The length of the CDR3 is 11 residues. The DNA of the CDR3 is TGTGCCAGCAGCTTAGGACAAGAGCAGTTCTTC. It encodes CASSLGQEQFF.

Note on this clonotype: Mismatch with germline at one junction end may stem from a read error. The gene calls are TRBV9 and TRBJ2-2; D may be TRBD2 (7 bases). Germline V gives CDR1 SGDLS, CDR2 YYNGEE. This CDR3 has 15 amino acids. CDR3 protein: CASRVGGGRIGELFF. For the CDR3, the DNA is TGTGCCAGCCGCGTAGGGGGGGGCCGAATCGGGGAGCTGTTTTTT.

About this clonotype: A much larger clone lies one base from this, so it may be a read error. The rearrangement joins TRBV20-1 to TRBJ1-2; D is uncertain. CDR1 is DFQATT, CDR2 SNEGSKA, per germline (reference sequence). The CDR3 loop spans 14 amino acids. CDR3 DNA: TGCGGTGCTAGAGTAGGCGGTTTTCTCTATGGCTACACCTTC. This encodes CGARVGGFLYGYTF.

Concerning this clonotype itself: One base away lies a much larger clone, so this may be a sequencing read error. V usage is TRBV6-2 or TRBV6-3 and J usage is TRBJ1-1; D perhaps matches TRBD1 (6 bases). Germline CDR1 reads MNHEY; CDR2 reads SVGEGT. The CDR3 spans 17 residues. Here the CDR3 reads CACSYPGVWEKNTEAFF. CDR3 sequence (DNA): TGTGCCTGCAGTTACCCAGGGGTTTGGGAGAAGAACACTGAAGCTTTCTTT.

This clonotype was seen only a few times. The rearrangement uses TRBV7-9 and TRBJ1-5; D possibly corresponds to TRBD1 (5 bases). The CDR3 has 16 residues. The V end lost 6 bases, the J end lost 1 base, and 16 bases lay between the germline ends. Germline-derived CDR1 and CDR2 are SEHNR and FQNEAQ (reference sequence). Written as DNA, the CDR3 is TGTGCCAGCAGTTACATGGGGCCTGGGAGCAATCAGCCCCAGCATTTT. This gives the protein CASSYMGPGSNQPQHF.

This clonotype was found many times. The chain recombines TRBV30 with TRBJ1-3; D is unclear. The V gene's germline CDR1 is GTSNPN and CDR2 SVGIG (reference sequence). The germline V and J ends were trimmed by 4 bases and 0 bases, with 10 bases remaining between them. The CDR3 spans 14 residues. For the CDR3, the DNA is TGTGCCTGGACGTGGATGAGCTCTGGAAACACCATATATTTT. It encodes CAWTWMSSGNTIYF.

In the case of this clonotype: One junction end disagrees with the germline gene, perhaps due to a read error. The V call is TRBV2, the J call TRBJ2-3, with unresolved D. Germline lookup yields CDR1 SNHLY and CDR2 FYNNEI. This CDR3 has 11 amino acids. This chain's CDR3 is CASSGADTRYF. The CDR3 bases are TGTGCCAGCAGTGGGGCTGATACGCGGTATTTT.

A note on this clonotype: A read error may explain this, as a much larger clone is one base away. The chain has TRBV3-1 and TRBJ2-7, with D uncertain. CDR1 is LGHDT, CDR2 YNNKEL, per germline (reference sequence). This CDR3 comprises 13 residues. CDR3: CTSSPWEAYEQYF. DNA of the CDR3: TGTACCAGTAGCCCCTGGGAAGCCTACGAGCAGTACTTC.

Worth noting for this clonotype: With a much larger clone just one base away, this may be a read error. The chain joins TRBV7-2 to TRBJ2-1, with a possible D match to TRBD1 (6 bases). CDR1 is SGHTA and CDR2 is FQGNSA in the germline V gene. Deletions cut 5 bases from V and 4 bases from J, with 15 bases between. The CDR3 is made up of 15 amino acids. The CDR3 DNA is TGTGCCAGCAGCGTTTCTAGCAGGGGTTACAATGAGCAGTTCTTC. It codes for CASSVSSRGYNEQFF.